A selection of T cell receptor beta chains follows, all from one sample in a study of response to subunit inactivated influenza vaccine. Using its own MiXCR run on the RT-PCR reads, TCRdb lists one record per CDR3 protein. Of hundreds of thousands of distinct CDR3 sequences listed, around 13% are singletons. Material: PBMCs from blood, obtained about 14 days before vaccination. The receptor set was obtained from a man aged 45 to 65 who received an inactivated influenza vaccine. CDR3s leave out the opening cysteine and the closing phenylalanine or tryptophan. A D gene is named only where the DNA matches it firmly.

V gene | CDR3 length | D gene | CDR3 protein
TRBV28 | 13 | . | ASSLYRQSNQPQH
TRBV10-3 | 11 | . | AIKGTSTDTQY
TRBV5-1 | 13 | TRBD2 | ASSRTSGVSNEQF
TRBV30 | 12 | . | AWKIVESSYEQY
TRBV2 | 12 | TRBD1 | ASSRQGAPEKLF
TRBV7-9 | 13 | . | ASSSGRQRSHEQY
TRBV2 | 13 | . | ASSGETYNNSPLH
TRBV5-1 | 15 | . | ASSLARGPSPYNEQF
TRBV6-6 | 11 | . | ASSYSQNNEQF
TRBV6-5 | 13 | . | ASSYSIQTGNTIY
TRBV12-3/TRBV12-4 | 12 | . | ASSLAGGIHTQY
TRBV24-1 | 11 | TRBD2 | ATSTSGSYEQY
TRBV24-1 | 16 | TRBD2 | ATSDVGTSGGTYNEQF
TRBV12-2 | 19 | . | ASRLGPAQILALANTGELF
TRBV5-1 | 12 | . | ASSLALAINEQF
TRBV28 | 10 | . | ASSFWGPGYT
TRBV9 | 12 | . | ASSAGQSGEPQH
TRBV5-4 | 12 | . | ASSRTGQLDEQY
TRBV20-1 | 12 | TRBD2 | SATTGGSFYEQY
TRBV2 | 16 | . | ASSGGPTSRTSTDTQY
TRBV18 | 12 | . | ASSPPPGNREQY
TRBV28 | 12 | . | ASSRAADPLEQY
TRBV20-1 | 13 | TRBD2 | SARDLAVTYNEQF
TRBV2 | 16 | . | ACSLNQGASSGANVLT
TRBV4-3 | 14 | TRBD1 | ASSPFGGTGSYEQY
TRBV9 | 12 | . | ASSAPTGFTEAF
TRBV5-6 | 14 | TRBD1 | ASRGQGLSQEGGYT
TRBV4-3 | 13 | TRBD1 | ASSPKWTGMNEQY
TRBV29-1 | 11 | TRBD1 | SATQGVDQPQH
TRBV7-6 | 11 | . | ASSLLGIDTQY
TRBV18 | 13 | TRBD2 | ASSAQRGGQETQY
TRBV20-1 | 13 | TRBD1 | SAKKGTGFSDTQY
TRBV9 | 12 | . | ASSGRTVTDTQY
TRBV12-3/TRBV12-4 | 11 | . | ASSSRENSPLH
TRBV20-1 | 10 | . | SAQRGSYGYT
TRBV28 | 16 | TRBD2 | ASSFDPSGGAVQETQY
TRBV6-2/TRBV6-3 | 15 | TRBD1 | ASSRRTGGVFTGELF
TRBV6-2/TRBV6-3 | 12 | . | ASSYLRQDGTQY
TRBV20-1 | 11 | . | SASKGLREKLF
TRBV7-9 | 14 | TRBD2 | ASSLGGTSRTYEQY
TRBV12-3/TRBV12-4 | 14 | TRBD1 | ASSRRQGGSKEKLF
TRBV5-1 | 13 | . | ASSPSFGTLDGYT
TRBV28 | 13 | . | ASSPTTLVTYEQY
TRBV6-2/TRBV6-3 | 13 | TRBD2 | ASSPSGGKAGELF
TRBV7-8 | 13 | TRBD1 | ASSMDRIANYGYT
TRBV7-8 | 15 | TRBD2 | ASSLTSGVVGTGELF
TRBV12-3/TRBV12-4 | 10 | . | ASSLREKTQY
TRBV20-1 | 10 | . | SAPQAGEKLF
TRBV6-2/TRBV6-3 | 9 | . | ASRKHTEAF
TRBV5-1 | 15 | TRBD2 | ASSLKGLEYRAGEQF